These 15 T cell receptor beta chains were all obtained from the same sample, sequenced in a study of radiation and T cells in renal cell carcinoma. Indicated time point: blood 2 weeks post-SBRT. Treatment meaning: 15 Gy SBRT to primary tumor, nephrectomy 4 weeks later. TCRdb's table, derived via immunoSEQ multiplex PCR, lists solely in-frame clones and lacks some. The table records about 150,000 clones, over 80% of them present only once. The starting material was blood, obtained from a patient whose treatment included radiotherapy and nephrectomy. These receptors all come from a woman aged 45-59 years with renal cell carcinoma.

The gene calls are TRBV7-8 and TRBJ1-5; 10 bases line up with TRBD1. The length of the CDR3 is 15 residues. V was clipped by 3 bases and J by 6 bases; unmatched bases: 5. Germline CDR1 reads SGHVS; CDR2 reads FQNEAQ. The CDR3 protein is CASSFGTGAGQPQHF. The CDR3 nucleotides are TGTGCCAGCAGCTTCGGGACAGGGGCAGGTCAGCCCCAGCATTTT. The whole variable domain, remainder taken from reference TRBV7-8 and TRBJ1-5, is GAGVSQSPRYKVAKRGQDVALRCDPISGHVSLFWYQQALGQGPEFLTYFQNEAQLDKSGLPSDRFFAERPEGSVSTLKIQRTQQEDSAVYLCASSFGTGAGQPQHFGDGTRLSIL.

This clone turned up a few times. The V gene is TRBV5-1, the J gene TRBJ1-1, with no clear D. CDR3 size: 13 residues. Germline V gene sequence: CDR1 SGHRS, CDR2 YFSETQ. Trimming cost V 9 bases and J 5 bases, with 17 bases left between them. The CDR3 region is CATFLAPDTEAFF. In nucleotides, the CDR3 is TGCGCCACCTTTTTGGCCCCGGATACTGAAGCTTTCTTT.

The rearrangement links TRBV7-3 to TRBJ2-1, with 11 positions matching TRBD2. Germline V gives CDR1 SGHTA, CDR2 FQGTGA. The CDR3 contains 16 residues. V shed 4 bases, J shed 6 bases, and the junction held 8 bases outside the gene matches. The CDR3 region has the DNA TGTGCCAGCAGCTCACGCCGCGGACTAGCGGGCAATGAGCAGTTCTTC. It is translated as CASSSRRGLAGNEQFF.

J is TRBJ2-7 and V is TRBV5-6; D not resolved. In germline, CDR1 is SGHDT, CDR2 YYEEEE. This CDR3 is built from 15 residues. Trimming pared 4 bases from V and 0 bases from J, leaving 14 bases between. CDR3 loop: CASSTRYSLSYEQYF. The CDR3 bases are TGTGCCAGCAGCACCCGATACAGCCTCTCCTACGAGCAGTACTTC.

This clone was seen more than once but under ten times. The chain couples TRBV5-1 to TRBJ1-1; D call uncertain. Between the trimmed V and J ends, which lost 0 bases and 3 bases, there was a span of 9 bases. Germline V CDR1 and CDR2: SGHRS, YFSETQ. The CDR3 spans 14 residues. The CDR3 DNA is TGCGCCAGCAGCTTGGATAGGGAGTACACTGAAGCTTTCTTT. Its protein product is CASSLDREYTEAFF. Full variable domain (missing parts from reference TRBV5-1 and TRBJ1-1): KAGVTQTPRYLIKTRGQQVTLSCSPISGHRSVSWYQQTPGQGLQFLFEYFSETQRNKGNFPGRFSGRQFSNSRSEMNVSTLELGDSALYLCASSLDREYTEAFFGQGTRLTVV.

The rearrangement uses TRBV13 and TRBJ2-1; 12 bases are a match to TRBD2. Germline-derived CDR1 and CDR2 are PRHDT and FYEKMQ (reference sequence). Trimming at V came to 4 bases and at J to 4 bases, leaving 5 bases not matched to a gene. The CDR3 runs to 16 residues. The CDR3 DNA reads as TGTGCCAGCAGCTCCGGACTAGCGGGGTTGTACAATGAGCAGTTCTTC. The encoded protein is CASSSGLAGLYNEQFF.

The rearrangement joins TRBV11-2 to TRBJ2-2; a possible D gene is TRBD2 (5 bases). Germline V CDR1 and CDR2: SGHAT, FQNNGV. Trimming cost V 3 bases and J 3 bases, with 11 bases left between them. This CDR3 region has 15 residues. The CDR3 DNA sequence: TGTGCCAGCAGCTTCTGGGCGCGGGACACCGGGGAGCTGTTTTTT. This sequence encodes CASSFWARDTGELFF. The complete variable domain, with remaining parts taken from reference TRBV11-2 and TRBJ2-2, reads EAGVAQSPRYKIIEKRQSVAFWCNPISGHATLYWYQQILGQGPKLLIQFQNNGVVDDSQLPKDRFSAERLKGVDSTLKIQPAKLEDSAVYLCASSFWARDTGELFFGEGSRLTVL.

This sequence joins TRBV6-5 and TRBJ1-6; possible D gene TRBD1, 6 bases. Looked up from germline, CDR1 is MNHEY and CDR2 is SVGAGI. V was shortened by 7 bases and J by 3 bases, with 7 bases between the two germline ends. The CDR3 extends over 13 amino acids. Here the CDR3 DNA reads TGTGCCAGCAAGGGGGGCTATAATTCACCCCTCCACTTT. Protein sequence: CASKGGYNSPLHF.

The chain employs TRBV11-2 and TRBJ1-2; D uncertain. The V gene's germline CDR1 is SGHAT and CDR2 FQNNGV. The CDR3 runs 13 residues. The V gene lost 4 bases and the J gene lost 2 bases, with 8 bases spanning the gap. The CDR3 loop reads CASSSGLNYGYTF. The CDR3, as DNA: TGTGCCAGCAGCTCGGGCCTAAACTATGGCTACACCTTC. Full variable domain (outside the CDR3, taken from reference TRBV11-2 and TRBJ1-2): EAGVAQSPRYKIIEKRQSVAFWCNPISGHATLYWYQQILGQGPKLLIQFQNNGVVDDSQLPKDRFSAERLKGVDSTLKIQPAKLEDSAVYLCASSSGLNYGYTFGSGTRLTVV.

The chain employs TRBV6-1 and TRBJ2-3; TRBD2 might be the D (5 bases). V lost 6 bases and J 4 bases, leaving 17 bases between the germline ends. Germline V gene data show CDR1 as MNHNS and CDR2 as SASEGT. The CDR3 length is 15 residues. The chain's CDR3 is CASRRAALTADTQYF. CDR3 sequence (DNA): TGTGCCAGCAGGAGGGCGGCTCTAACCGCAGATACGCAGTATTTT.

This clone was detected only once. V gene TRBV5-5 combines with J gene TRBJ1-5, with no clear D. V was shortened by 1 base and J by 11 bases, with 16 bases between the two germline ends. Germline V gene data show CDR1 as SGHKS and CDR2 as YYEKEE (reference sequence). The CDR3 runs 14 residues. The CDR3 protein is CASSLSAQIPAQHF. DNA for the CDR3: TGTGCCAGCAGCTTGAGTGCCCAGATCCCGGCCCAGCATTTT.

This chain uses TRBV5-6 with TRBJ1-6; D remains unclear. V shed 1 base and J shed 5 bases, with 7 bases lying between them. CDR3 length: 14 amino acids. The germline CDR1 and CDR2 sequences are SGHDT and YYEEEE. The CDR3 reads CASSLTRNNSPLHF. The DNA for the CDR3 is TGTGCCAGCAGCTTGACACGAAATAATTCACCCCTCCACTTT.

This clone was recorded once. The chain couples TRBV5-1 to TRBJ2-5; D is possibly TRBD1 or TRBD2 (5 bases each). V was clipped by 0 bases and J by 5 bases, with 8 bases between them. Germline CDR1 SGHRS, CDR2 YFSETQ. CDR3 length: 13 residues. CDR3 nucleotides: TGCGCCAGCAGCTTGGATTGGGGGGAGACCCAGTACTTC. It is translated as CASSLDWGETQYF.

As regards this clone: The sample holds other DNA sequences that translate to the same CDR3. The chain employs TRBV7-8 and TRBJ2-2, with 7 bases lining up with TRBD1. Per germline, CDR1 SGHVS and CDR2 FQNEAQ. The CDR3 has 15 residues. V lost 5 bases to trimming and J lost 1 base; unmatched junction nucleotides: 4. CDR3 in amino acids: CASSPRTGNTGELFF. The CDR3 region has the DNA TGTGCCAGCAGCCCGCGGACAGGGAACACCGGGGAGCTGTTTTTT. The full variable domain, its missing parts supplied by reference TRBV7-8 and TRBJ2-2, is GAGVSQSPRYKVAKRGQDVALRCDPISGHVSLFWYQQALGQGPEFLTYFQNEAQLDKSGLPSDRFFAERPEGSVSTLKIQRTQQEDSAVYLCASSPRTGNTGELFFGEGSRLTVL.

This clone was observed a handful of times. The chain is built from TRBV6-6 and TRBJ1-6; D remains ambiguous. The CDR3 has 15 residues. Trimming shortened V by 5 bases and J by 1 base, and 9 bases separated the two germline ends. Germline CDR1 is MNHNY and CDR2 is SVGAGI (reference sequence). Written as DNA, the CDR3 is TGTGCCAGCAGTCAAACCTCTTCCTATAATTCACCCCTCCACTTT. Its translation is CASSQTSSYNSPLHF.